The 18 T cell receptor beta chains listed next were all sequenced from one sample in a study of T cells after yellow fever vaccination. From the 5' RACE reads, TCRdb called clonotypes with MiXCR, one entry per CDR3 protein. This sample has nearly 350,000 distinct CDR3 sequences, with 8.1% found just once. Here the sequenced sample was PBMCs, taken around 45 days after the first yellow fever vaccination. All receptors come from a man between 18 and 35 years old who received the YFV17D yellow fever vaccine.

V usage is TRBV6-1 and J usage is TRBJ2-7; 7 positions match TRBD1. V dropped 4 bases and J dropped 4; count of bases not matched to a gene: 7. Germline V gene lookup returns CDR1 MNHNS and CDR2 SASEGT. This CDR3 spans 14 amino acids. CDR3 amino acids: CASSAQGPKYEQYF. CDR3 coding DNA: TGTGCCAGCAGTGCACAGGGGCCGAAGTACGAGCAGTACTTC.

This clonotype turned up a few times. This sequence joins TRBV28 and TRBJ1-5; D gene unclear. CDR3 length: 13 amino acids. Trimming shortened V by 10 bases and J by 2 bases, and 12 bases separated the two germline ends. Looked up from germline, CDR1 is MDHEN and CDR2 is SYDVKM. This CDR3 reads CATTRVGNQPQHF. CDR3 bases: TGTGCCACCACTAGGGTAGGCAATCAGCCCCAGCATTTT.

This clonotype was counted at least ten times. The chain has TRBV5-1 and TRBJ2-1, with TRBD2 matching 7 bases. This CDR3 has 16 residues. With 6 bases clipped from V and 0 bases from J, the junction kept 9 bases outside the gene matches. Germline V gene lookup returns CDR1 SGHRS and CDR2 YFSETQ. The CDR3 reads CASTPAGGSSYNEQFF. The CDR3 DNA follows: TGCGCCAGCACCCCTGCCGGGGGGAGCTCCTACAATGAGCAGTTCTTC.

CDR3 protein: CASSMNSVQYYEQYF. The CDR3 region has the DNA TGTGCCAGTAGCATGAACTCTGTACAGTACTACGAGCAGTACTTC. V usage is TRBV19 and J usage is TRBJ2-7, with D uncertain. Germline CDR1 is LNHDA and CDR2 is SQIVND (reference sequence). Trimming removed 6 bases from V and 3 bases from J, with 18 bases in between. The length of the CDR3 is 15 residues.

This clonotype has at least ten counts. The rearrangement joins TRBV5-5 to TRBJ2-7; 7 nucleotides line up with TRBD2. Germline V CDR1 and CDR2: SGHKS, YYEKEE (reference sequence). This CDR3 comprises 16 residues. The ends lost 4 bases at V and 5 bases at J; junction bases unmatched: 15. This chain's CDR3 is CASSPTGEGRVHEQYV. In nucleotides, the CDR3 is TGTGCCAGCAGCCCGACCGGGGAGGGACGTGTTCACGAGCAGTACGTC.

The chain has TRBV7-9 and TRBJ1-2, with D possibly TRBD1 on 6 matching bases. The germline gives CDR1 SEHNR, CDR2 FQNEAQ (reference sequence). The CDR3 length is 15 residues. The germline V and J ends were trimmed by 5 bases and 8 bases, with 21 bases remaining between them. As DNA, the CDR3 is TGTGCCAGCAGCCCCCGGGGAACAGGGTCATCGGGCTACACCTTC. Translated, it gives CASSPRGTGSSGYTF. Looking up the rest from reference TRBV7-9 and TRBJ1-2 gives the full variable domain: DTGVSQNPRHKITKRGQNVTFRCDPISEHNRLYWYRQTLGQGPEFLTYFQNEAQLEKSRLLSDRFSAERPKGSFSTLEIQRTEQGDSAMYLCASSPRGTGSSGYTFGSGTRLTVV.

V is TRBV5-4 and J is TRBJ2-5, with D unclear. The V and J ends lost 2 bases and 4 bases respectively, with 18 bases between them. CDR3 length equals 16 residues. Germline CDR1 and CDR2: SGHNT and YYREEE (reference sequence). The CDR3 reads CASSFARSGVGETQYF. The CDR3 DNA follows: TGTGCCAGCAGCTTTGCGAGGAGTGGAGTGGGAGAGACCCAGTACTTC.

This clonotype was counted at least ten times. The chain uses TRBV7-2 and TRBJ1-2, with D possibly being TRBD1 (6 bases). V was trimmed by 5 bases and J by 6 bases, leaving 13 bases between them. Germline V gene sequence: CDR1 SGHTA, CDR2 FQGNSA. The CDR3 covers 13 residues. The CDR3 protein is CASSPGQLHGYTF. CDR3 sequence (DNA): TGTGCCAGCAGCCCTGGACAGCTCCATGGCTACACCTTC.

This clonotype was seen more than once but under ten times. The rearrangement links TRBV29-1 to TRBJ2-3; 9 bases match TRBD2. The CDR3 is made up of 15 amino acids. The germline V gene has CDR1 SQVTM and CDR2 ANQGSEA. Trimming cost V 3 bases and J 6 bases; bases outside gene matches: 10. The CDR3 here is CSVDGLLAGFDTQYF. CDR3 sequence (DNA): TGCAGCGTTGATGGGTTGCTAGCGGGGTTTGATACGCAGTATTTT.

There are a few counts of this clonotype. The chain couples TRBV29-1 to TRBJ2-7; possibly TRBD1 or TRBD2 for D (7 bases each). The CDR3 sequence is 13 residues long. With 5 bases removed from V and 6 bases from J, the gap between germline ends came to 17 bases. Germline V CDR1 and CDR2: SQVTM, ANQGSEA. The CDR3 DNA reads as TGCAGCGTTCTACAAACAGGGGAGGGCGAGCAGTACGTC. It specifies CSVLQTGEGEQYV.

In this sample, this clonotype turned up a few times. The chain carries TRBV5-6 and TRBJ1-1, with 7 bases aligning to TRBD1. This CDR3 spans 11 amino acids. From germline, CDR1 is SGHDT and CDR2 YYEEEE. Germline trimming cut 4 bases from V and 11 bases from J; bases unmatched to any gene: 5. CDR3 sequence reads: CASSQGGTAFF. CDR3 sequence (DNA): TGTGCCAGCAGCCAAGGGGGCACGGCTTTCTTT.

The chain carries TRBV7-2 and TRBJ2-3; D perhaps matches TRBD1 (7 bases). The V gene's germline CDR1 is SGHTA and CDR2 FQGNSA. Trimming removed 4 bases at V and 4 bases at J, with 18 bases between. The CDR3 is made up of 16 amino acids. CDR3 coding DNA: TGTGCCAGCAGCTCCCAGGGGGGAACTACACCAGATACGCAGTATTTT. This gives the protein CASSSQGGTTPDTQYF.

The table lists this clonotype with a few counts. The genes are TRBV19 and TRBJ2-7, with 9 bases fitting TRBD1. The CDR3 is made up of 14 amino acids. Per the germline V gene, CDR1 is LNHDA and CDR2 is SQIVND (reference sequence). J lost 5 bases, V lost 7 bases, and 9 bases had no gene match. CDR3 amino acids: CASNTGQGTHEQYF. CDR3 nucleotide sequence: TGTGCCAGTAACACCGGACAGGGGACCCACGAGCAGTACTTC.

CDR3 DNA sequence: TGTGCTAGTGGTCTCCCCGGGGGATCGAGGCAGTATTTT. This translates into CASGLPGGSRQYF. This chain links TRBV12-5 with TRBJ2-3; a possible D gene is TRBD2 (6 bases). CDR3 size: 13 residues. V lost 5 bases to trimming and J lost 11 bases, with 17 bases between them. Germline V gene lookup returns CDR1 LGHNT and CDR2 FRNRAP.

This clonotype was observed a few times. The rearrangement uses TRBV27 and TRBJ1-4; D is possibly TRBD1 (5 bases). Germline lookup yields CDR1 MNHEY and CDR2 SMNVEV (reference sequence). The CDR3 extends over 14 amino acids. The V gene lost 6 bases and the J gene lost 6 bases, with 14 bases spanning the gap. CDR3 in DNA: TGTGCCAGCAGCCTAACAGGAACCGATGAAAAACTGTTTTTT. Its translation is CASSLTGTDEKLFF.

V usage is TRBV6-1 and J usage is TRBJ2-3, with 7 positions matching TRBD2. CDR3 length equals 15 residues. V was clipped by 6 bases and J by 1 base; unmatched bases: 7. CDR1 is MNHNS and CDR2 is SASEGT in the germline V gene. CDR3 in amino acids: CASRPRGVGTDTQYF. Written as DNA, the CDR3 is TGTGCCAGCAGGCCTCGGGGGGTGGGCACAGATACGCAGTATTTT.

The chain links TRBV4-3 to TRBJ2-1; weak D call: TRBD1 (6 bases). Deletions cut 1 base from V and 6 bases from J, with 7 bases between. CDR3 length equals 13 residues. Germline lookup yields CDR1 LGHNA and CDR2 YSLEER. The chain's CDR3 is CASSQGRGNEQFF. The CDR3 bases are TGCGCCAGCAGCCAAGGCAGGGGCAATGAGCAGTTCTTC.

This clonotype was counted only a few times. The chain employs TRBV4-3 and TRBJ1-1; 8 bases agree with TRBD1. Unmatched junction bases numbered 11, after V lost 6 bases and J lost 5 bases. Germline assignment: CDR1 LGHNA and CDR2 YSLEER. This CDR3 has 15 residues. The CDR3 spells CASRHTTGGWTEAFF. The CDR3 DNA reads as TGCGCCAGCAGACATACTACAGGGGGTTGGACTGAAGCTTTCTTT.